The 9 T cell receptor beta chains reported below all come from one sample, sequenced in a study of T cell repertoires in ileal Crohn's disease. Clones were sequenced by immunoSEQ multiplex PCR, and TCRdb holds only the in-frame ones, with some missing. The repertoire holds about 62,000 clones, with around 90% as singletons. Indicated time point: neoterminal ileum biopsy at postoperative endoscopy, about 6 months after surgery. The sample comprised ileal tissue. Receptor source: an adult with Crohn's disease.

The V gene is TRBV7-3, the J gene TRBJ2-1, with D possibly matching TRBD2 (7 bases). With 2 bases removed from V and 6 bases from J, the gap between germline ends came to 23 bases. CDR3 size: 18 residues. Germline V gene sequence: CDR1 SGHTA, CDR2 FQGTGA. For the CDR3, the DNA is TGTGCCAGCAGCTTAGTGCATATAGGGGGGGCGCAACGCAATGAGCAGTTCTTC. This gives the protein CASSLVHIGGAQRNEQFF.

V and J are TRBV18 and TRBJ2-5; D may be TRBD1 (6 bases). Per germline, CDR1 KGHSH and CDR2 LQKENI. CDR3 size: 12 residues. Trimming pared 6 bases from V and 4 bases from J, leaving 9 bases between. CDR3 residues: CASSPDRETQYF. In DNA form, the CDR3 reads TGTGCCAGCTCTCCGGACAGAGAGACCCAGTACTTC.

The rearrangement links TRBV5-1 to TRBJ2-2, with TRBD2 as a possible D gene (6 bases). The CDR3 contains 14 residues. The V gene lost 4 bases and the J gene lost 6 bases, with 13 bases spanning the gap. Germline V gives CDR1 SGHRS, CDR2 YFSETQ. DNA for the CDR3: TGCGCCAGCAGCCGGGAGTATTTTTCCGGGGAGCTGTTTTTT. Protein: CASSREYFSGELFF.

The chain couples TRBV19 to TRBJ2-1; TRBD1 agrees at 12 bases. Trimming at V came to 3 bases and at J to 9 bases, leaving 9 bases not matched to a gene. This CDR3 region has 16 residues. Germline V CDR1 and CDR2: LNHDA, SQIVND (reference sequence). In nucleotides, the CDR3 is TGTGCCAGTAGTATCTCGGCCGGGACAGGGGGCGGTGAGCAGTTCTTC. Residues: CASSISAGTGGGEQFF.

V and J are TRBV7-9 and TRBJ1-4; D gene unclear. The CDR3 is 15 amino acids. V was cut by 4 bases and J by 8 bases, with 17 bases left in between. Germline V gene lookup returns CDR1 SEHNR and CDR2 FQNEAQ (reference sequence). CDR3 bases: TGTGCCAGCAGCTCTTGGGCCGGGAAGGAGGAAAAACTGTTTTTT. Translation gives CASSSWAGKEEKLFF.

V gene TRBV5-1 combines with J gene TRBJ2-3, with a weak D call TRBD2 (6 bases). Germline-derived CDR1 and CDR2 are SGHRS and YFSETQ. V lost 4 bases to trimming and J lost 2 bases, with 14 bases between them. CDR3 length: 15 residues. CDR3 nucleotide sequence: TGCGCCAGCAGCCGCTTTGGGGGGACCACAGATACGCAGTATTTT. Translated, it gives CASSRFGGTTDTQYF.

The chain employs TRBV30 and TRBJ1-5, with a tentative D call TRBD1 (5 bases). Germline V gene data show CDR1 as GTSNPN and CDR2 as SVGIG (reference sequence). This CDR3 has 14 amino acids. V lost 3 bases, J lost 4 bases, and 13 bases lay in between. The CDR3 is CAWRGQAKNQPQHF. The CDR3 DNA sequence: TGTGCCTGGAGGGGGCAGGCCAAAAATCAGCCCCAGCATTTT.

The chain has TRBV6-4 and TRBJ1-5, with D uncertain. Trimming removed 2 bases from V and 4 bases from J, with 9 bases in between. CDR1 and CDR2 (germline): MRHNA, SNTAGT. The CDR3 is 14 residues long. The CDR3 DNA is TGTGCCAGCAGTGACGGCGCCGGGAATCAGCCCCAGCATTTT. Translated: CASSDGAGNQPQHF.

V is TRBV10-3 and J is TRBJ1-1, with D perhaps TRBD1 (5 bases). The CDR3 extends over 15 amino acids. From germline, CDR1 is ENHRY and CDR2 SYGVKD. The V end was cut by 4 bases, the J end by 1 base, with 13 bases between. The DNA for the CDR3 is TGTGCCATCAGTGGCGTGGGGGGGGAGAACACTGAAGCTTTCTTT. This sequence encodes CAISGVGGENTEAFF.